These 12 T cell receptor beta chains were sequenced from one sample in a study of early T cells in non-severe SARS-CoV-2 infection. Using its own MiXCR run on the 5' RACE reads, TCRdb lists one record per CDR3 protein. The profile shows about 92,000 distinct CDR3 sequences, about 15% of them singletons. The sequencing sample was made of whole blood. These receptors came from an adult who was a healthcare worker with PCR-confirmed SARS-CoV-2 infection or an uninfected control (not recorded which).

This clonotype has a count of ten or more. J is TRBJ1-1 and V is TRBV15, with no clear D. The germline CDR1 and CDR2 sequences are LNHNV and YYDKDF (reference sequence). V was shortened by 1 base and J by 4 bases, with 16 bases between the two germline ends. This CDR3 is built from 16 residues. CDR3 sequence (DNA): TGTGCCACCAGCAGAGCCCGTGGAGGAGGTGGCACTGAAGCTTTCTTT. Translation gives CATSRARGGGGTEAFF.

The V call is TRBV12-3 or TRBV12-4, the J call TRBJ2-3, with no clear D. The CDR3 totals 16 residues. V was trimmed by 6 bases and J by 2 bases, leaving 18 bases between them. The CDR3 region has the DNA TGTGCCAGCAGCCTGTCGAGGAGCTGGGCCACAGATACGCAGTATTTT. Protein sequence: CASSLSRSWATDTQYF.

The chain recombines TRBV28 with TRBJ2-2; D unclear. The CDR3 totals 14 residues. From germline, CDR1 is MDHEN and CDR2 SYDVKM. The V gene lost 5 bases and the J gene lost 6 bases, with 13 bases spanning the gap. The CDR3 reads CASSGRRGAGELFF. CDR3 nucleotides: TGTGCCAGCAGTGGTAGGAGAGGCGCCGGGGAGCTGTTTTTT.

The genes are TRBV12-3 or TRBV12-4 and TRBJ2-5, with D perhaps TRBD1 or TRBD2 (5 bases each). Trimming pared 2 bases from V and 2 bases from J, leaving 12 bases between. This CDR3 comprises 15 residues. The CDR3 spells CASSLSGPLQETQYF. The CDR3 DNA follows: TGTGCCAGCAGTTTATCGGGGCCCCTTCAAGAGACCCAGTACTTC.

This clonotype occurred a few times. The V gene is TRBV7-2, the J gene TRBJ2-6; D remains unclear. Germline V gives CDR1 SGHTA, CDR2 FQGNSA. V lost 6 bases and J lost 4, with 16 bases in between. The CDR3 contains 16 residues. This chain's CDR3 is CASSRERAWGANVLTF. For the CDR3, the DNA is TGTGCCAGCAGTCGCGAACGTGCTTGGGGGGCCAACGTCCTGACTTTC.

This clonotype was counted between two and nine times. The chain combines TRBV14 with TRBJ2-5, with a weak D call TRBD2 (5 bases). Germline V CDR1 and CDR2: SGHDN, FVKESK. V was pared by 3 bases and J by 9 bases, with 23 bases between. This CDR3 is built from 16 residues. The CDR3, as DNA: TGTGCCAGCAGCCACGGACCCGGAGACATATACGGGGCCCAGTACTTC. Translation: CASSHGPGDIYGAQYF.

The chain recombines TRBV6-5 with TRBJ1-1; D gene ambiguous. Germline values: CDR1 MNHEY, CDR2 SVGAGI. The CDR3 is made up of 15 amino acids. Trimming pared 0 bases from V and 1 base from J, leaving 9 bases between. The CDR3 DNA follows: TGTGCCAGCAGTTACTCGAGACACCAGAACACTGAAGCTTTCTTT. Encoded protein: CASSYSRHQNTEAFF.

This clonotype appeared a few times. V and J are TRBV20-1 and TRBJ2-3, with TRBD2 matching over 7 bases. The CDR3 totals 17 residues. Germline V gives CDR1 DFQATT, CDR2 SNEGSKA (reference sequence). Trimming took 7 bases from V and 0 from J; bases not matched to a gene: 16. In nucleotides, the CDR3 is TGCAGTGTCTTGGGGGGGAGCCAGAGTTATAGCACAGATACGCAGTATTTT. Encoded protein: CSVLGGSQSYSTDTQYF.

This clonotype has more than one count but fewer than ten. This rearrangement joins TRBV12-3 or TRBV12-4 to TRBJ1-5; D unresolved. V lost 7 bases and J lost 16, with 17 bases in between. CDR3 length equals 11 residues. CDR3 sequence: CASTLDSTPHF. In nucleotides, the CDR3 is TGTGCCAGCACCCTCGACTCAACCCCCCATTTT.

DNA of the CDR3: TGTGCCACCAAGAACGGGGTTGGGAATTCACCCCTCCACTTT. The encoded protein is CATKNGVGNSPLHF. The genes are TRBV14 and TRBJ1-6; no clear D. CDR3 length equals 14 residues. Trimming stripped 10 bases from V and 7 bases from J, with 17 bases between. From germline, CDR1 is SGHDN and CDR2 FVKESK.

The chain uses TRBV28 and TRBJ2-3; possibly TRBD1 for D (5 bases). Trimming took off 3 bases at V and 1 base at J, with 14 bases between the two ends. This CDR3 spans 16 amino acids. From germline, CDR1 is MDHEN and CDR2 SYDVKM. CDR3 DNA sequence: TGTGCCAGCAGTTTTAAGTCAGGGATGGGCACAGATACGCAGTATTTT. Its protein product is CASSFKSGMGTDTQYF.

The count of this clonotype is one. This chain joins TRBV29-1 and TRBJ2-6; 9 nucleotides match TRBD1. The CDR3 has 19 amino acids. CDR1 and CDR2 from the germline V gene are SQVTM and ANQGSEA. The V and J ends lost 4 bases and 1 base, in that order; junction bases with no gene match: 14. CDR3 protein: CSVASGATGGFSGANVLTF. The DNA of the CDR3 is TGCAGCGTTGCGTCCGGTGCGACAGGGGGATTTTCTGGGGCCAACGTCCTGACTTTC.